This T cell receptor beta chain was sequenced in a study of blood T cell repertoires in COVID-19. Per the original data handling: Nucleated cell counts were estimated from reference gene primer amplification. This table comes from immunoSEQ multiplex PCR, and its TCRdb copy is limited to in-frame clones, with some not included. The V and J calls and the clone size are those of that table, but D and trimming were determined from the DNA. There are roughly 300,000 clones in the sample; about 83% occur only once, and about 1.2% lies in the top ten. CDR3 length: 13 amino acids. Per germline, CDR1 MNHNS and CDR2 SASEGT. With 3 bases removed from V and 9 bases from J, the gap between germline ends came to 14 bases.

J is TRBJ1-1 and V is TRBV6-1; D perhaps matches TRBD1 (6 bases). The sample consisted of peripheral blood. The sequence derives from a woman aged 45-65 years with acute or convalescent COVID-19. The CDR3 loop is CASSDRTAWKAFF. The CDR3 DNA reads TGTGCCAGCAGTGACCGGACAGCGTGGAAAGCTTTCTTT.